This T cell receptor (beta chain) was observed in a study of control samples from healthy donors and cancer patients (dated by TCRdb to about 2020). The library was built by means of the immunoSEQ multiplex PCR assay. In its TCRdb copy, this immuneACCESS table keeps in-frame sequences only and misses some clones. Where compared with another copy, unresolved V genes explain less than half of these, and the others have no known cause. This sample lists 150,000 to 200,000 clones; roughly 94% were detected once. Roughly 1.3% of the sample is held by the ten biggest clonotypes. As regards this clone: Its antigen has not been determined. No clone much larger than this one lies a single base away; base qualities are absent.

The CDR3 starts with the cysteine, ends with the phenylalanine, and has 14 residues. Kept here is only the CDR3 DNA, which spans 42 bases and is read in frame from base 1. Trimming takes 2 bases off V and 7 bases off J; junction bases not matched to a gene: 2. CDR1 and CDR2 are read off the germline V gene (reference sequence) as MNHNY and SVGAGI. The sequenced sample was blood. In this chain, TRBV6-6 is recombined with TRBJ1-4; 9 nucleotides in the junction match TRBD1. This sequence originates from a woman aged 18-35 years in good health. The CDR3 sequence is CASSYRDRVEKLFF. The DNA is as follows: TGTGCCAGCAGTTACAGGGACAGGGTTGAAAAACTGTTTTTT.